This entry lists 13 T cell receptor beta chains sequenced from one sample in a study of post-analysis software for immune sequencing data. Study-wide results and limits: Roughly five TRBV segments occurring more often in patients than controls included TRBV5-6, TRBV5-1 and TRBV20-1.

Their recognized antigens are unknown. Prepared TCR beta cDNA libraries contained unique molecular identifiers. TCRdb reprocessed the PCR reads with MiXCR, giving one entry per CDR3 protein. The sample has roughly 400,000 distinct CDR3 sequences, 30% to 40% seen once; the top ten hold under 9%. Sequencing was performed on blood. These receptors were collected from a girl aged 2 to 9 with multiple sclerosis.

The CDR3 DNA is TGCAGTGCTAGAGGACCTGGACCGGGACTAGCTGGTGAGCAGTTCTTC. Its translation is CSARGPGPGLAGEQFF. The J gene is TRBJ2-1, the V gene TRBV20-1, with 9 positions matching TRBD2. The germline gives CDR1 DFQATT, CDR2 SNEGSKA (reference sequence). V was clipped by 1 base and J by 9 bases; unmatched bases: 13. The CDR3 has 16 amino acids.

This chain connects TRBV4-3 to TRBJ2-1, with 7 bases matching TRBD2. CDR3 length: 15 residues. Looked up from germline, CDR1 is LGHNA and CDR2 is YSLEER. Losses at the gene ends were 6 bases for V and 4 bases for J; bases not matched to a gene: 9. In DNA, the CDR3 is TGCGCCAGCAGTTTGGCGGGAGCTATGTACAATGAGCAGTTCTTC. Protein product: CASSLAGAMYNEQFF.

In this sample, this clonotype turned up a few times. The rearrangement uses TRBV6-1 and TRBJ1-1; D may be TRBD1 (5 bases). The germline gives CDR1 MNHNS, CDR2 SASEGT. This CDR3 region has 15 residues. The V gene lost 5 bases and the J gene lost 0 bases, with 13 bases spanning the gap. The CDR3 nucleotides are TGTGCCAGCAGTCCAAACTCGGACATGAACACTGAAGCTTTCTTT. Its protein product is CASSPNSDMNTEAFF.

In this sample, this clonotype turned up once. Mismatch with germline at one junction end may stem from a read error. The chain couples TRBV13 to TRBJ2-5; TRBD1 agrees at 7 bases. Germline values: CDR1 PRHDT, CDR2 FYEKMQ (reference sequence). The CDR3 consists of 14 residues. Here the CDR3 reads CASSFYRGRENQYF. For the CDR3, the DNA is TGTGCCAGCAGCTTTTACAGGGGTAGAGAGAACCAGTACTTC.

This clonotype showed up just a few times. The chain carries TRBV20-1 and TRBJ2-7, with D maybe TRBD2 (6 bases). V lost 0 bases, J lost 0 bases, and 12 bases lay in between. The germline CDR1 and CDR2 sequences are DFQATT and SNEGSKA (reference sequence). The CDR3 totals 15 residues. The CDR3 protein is CSARDIAESSYEQYF. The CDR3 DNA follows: TGCAGTGCTAGAGACATAGCGGAAAGCTCCTACGAGCAGTACTTC.

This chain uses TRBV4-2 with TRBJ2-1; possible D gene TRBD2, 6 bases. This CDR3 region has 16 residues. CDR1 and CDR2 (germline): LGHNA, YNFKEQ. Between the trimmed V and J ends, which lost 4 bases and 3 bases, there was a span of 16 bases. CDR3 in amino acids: CASSPDSRENYNEQFF. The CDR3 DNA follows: TGTGCCAGCAGCCCGGATTCTCGGGAGAACTACAATGAGCAGTTCTTC.

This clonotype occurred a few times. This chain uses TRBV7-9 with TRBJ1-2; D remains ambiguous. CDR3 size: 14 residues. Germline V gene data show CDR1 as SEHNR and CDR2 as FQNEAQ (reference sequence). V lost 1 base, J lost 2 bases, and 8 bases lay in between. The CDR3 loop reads CASSLGPVNYGYTF. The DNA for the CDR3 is TGTGCCAGCAGCTTAGGACCGGTGAACTATGGCTACACCTTC.

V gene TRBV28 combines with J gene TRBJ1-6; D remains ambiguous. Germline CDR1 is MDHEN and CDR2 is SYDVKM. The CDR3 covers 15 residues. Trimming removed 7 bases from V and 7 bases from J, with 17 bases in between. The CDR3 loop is CASKGGPRLNSPLHF. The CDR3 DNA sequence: TGTGCCAGCAAGGGAGGACCACGCCTAAATTCACCCCTCCACTTT.

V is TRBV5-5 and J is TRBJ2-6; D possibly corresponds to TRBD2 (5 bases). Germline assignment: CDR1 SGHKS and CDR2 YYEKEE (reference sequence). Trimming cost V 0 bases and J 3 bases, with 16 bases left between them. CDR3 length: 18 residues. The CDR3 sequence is CASSLAKSTGFGANVLTF. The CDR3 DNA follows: TGTGCCAGCAGCTTGGCCAAATCCACGGGGTTTGGGGCCAACGTCCTGACTTTC.

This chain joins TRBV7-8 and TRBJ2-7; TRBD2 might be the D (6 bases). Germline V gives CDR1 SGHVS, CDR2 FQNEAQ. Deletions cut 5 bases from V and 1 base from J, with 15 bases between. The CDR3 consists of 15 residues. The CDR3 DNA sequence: TGTGCCAGCAGCCTTGGAGGGACTTTATCCTACGAGCAGTACTTC. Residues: CASSLGGTLSYEQYF.

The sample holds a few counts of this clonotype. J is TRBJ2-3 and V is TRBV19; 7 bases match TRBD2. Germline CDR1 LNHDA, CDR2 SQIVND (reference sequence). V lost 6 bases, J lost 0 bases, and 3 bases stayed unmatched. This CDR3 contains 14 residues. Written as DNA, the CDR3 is TGTGCCAGTAGGAATAGCGGGAGCACAGATACGCAGTATTTT. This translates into CASRNSGSTDTQYF.

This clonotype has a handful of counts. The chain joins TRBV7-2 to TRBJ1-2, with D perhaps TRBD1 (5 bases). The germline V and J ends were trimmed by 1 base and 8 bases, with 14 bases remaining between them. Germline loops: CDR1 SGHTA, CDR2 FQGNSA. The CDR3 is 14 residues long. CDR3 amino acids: CASSLGVRGAGYTF. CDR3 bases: TGTGCCAGCAGCTTAGGTGTCCGAGGGGCGGGCTACACCTTC.

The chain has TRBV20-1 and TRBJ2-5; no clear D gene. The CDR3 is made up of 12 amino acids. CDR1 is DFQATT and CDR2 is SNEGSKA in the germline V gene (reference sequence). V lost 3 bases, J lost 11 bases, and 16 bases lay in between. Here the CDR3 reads CSARDPFGEQYF. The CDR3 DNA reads TGCAGTGCTAGGGACCCCTTTGGAGAGCAGTACTTC.